Following are 19 T cell receptor beta chains from one sample sequenced in a study of T cell changes during pregnancy in multiple sclerosis. The assay was immunoSEQ multiplex PCR, and TCRdb's table has in-frame clones only and misses some. The sample comprises 40,000 to 45,000 clones, under 95% of which are singletons, and more than 0.6% rests with the top ten. This specimen consisted of CD4+ T cells from peripheral blood mononuclear cells, obtained in the third trimester of pregnancy. The source is a female donor with multiple sclerosis, enrolled in a pregnancy study.

The rearrangement links TRBV2 to TRBJ2-1, with a tentative D call TRBD1 (5 bases). In germline, CDR1 is SNHLY, CDR2 FYNNEI. The CDR3 is made up of 15 amino acids. The germline V and J ends were trimmed by 5 bases and 0 bases, with 11 bases remaining between them. DNA of the CDR3: TGTGCCAGCAGTTATGACAGCAGCTCCTACAATGAGCAGTTCTTC. It encodes CASSYDSSSYNEQFF.

This clone was recorded only once. Written as DNA, the CDR3 is TGCGCCAGCAGCCAAACTAGCGGGGGGGCCGGGTACAATGAGCAGTTCTTC. It translates to CASSQTSGGAGYNEQFF. The genes are TRBV4-1 and TRBJ2-1, with 13 nucleotides matching TRBD2. CDR3 length: 17 residues. Germline V lookup: CDR1 MGHRA, CDR2 YSYEKL. V shed 2 bases and J 4 bases; nucleotides not matched to a gene: 5.

The rearrangement links TRBV5-1 to TRBJ1-5, with 8 bases fitting TRBD1. Germline CDR1 and CDR2: SGHRS and YFSETQ. V dropped 2 bases and J dropped 4; count of bases not matched to a gene: 5. The CDR3 consists of 15 residues. The CDR3 bases are TGCGCCAGCAGCTTAGGACAGGGCGGAAATCAGCCCCAGCATTTT. It specifies CASSLGQGGNQPQHF.

The V call is TRBV5-4, the J call TRBJ1-4; D unclear. There are 15 residues in the CDR3. CDR1 and CDR2 (germline): SGHNT, YYREEE (reference sequence). The ends were cut back, 2 bases at V and 0 bases at J, with 8 bases in the middle. In DNA form, the CDR3 reads TGTGCCAGCAGCTTTAACGCAGCAACTAATGAAAAACTGTTTTTT. Translated: CASSFNAATNEKLFF.

This sequence joins TRBV5-1 and TRBJ1-1; 8 positions match TRBD1. This CDR3 comprises 15 residues. V gave up 4 bases and J gave up 1 base; unmatched junction bases: 6. Looked up from germline, CDR1 is SGHRS and CDR2 is YFSETQ. DNA for the CDR3: TGCGCCAGCAGCCGGACCGGACAGGGGAACACTGAAGCTTTCTTT. Translating it yields CASSRTGQGNTEAFF. Based on the CDR3 plus reference TRBV5-1 and TRBJ1-1, the full variable domain is KAGVTQTPRYLIKTRGQQVTLSCSPISGHRSVSWYQQTPGQGLQFLFEYFSETQRNKGNFPGRFSGRQFSNSRSEMNVSTLELGDSALYLCASSRTGQGNTEAFFGQGTRLTVV.

The genes are TRBV16 and TRBJ2-7, with 7 bases matching TRBD1. The CDR3 has 15 amino acids. Trimming at V came to 0 bases and at J to 5 bases, leaving 7 bases not matched to a gene. Germline CDR1 reads KGHSY; CDR2 reads FQNENV. This CDR3 is CASSQSYRGTDEQYF. In DNA, the CDR3 is TGTGCCAGCAGCCAATCATACAGGGGCACCGACGAGCAGTACTTC.

This rearrangement joins TRBV7-9 to TRBJ2-2, with D perhaps matching TRBD1 (5 bases). V lost 5 bases and J 0 bases, leaving 13 bases between the germline ends. This CDR3 comprises 16 residues. Germline assignment: CDR1 SEHNR and CDR2 FQNEAQ (reference sequence). The chain's CDR3 is CASSTGAFSNTGELFF. The CDR3 DNA is TGTGCCAGCAGCACAGGAGCCTTTTCGAACACCGGGGAGCTGTTTTTT.

J is TRBJ2-3 and V is TRBV5-1, with 8 bases lining up with TRBD2. CDR3 length: 15 amino acids. V lost 7 bases to trimming and J lost 0 bases; unmatched junction nucleotides: 7. Germline CDR1 is SGHRS and CDR2 is YFSETQ. The CDR3 coding sequence is TGCGCCAGCTGTAGCGGGGACCCTAGCACAGATACGCAGTATTTT. Protein: CASCSGDPSTDTQYF.

This chain links TRBV30 with TRBJ1-1, with 8 bases fitting TRBD1. CDR1 GTSNPN and CDR2 SVGIG come from the germline V gene (reference sequence). This CDR3 is 13 amino acids long. Trimming cost V 6 bases and J 0 bases; bases outside gene matches: 3. CDR3 nucleotides: TGTGCCTGCGACAGGGGTTTGAACACTGAAGCTTTCTTT. It codes for CACDRGLNTEAFF.

The chain employs TRBV11-1 and TRBJ1-2; 7 bases map to TRBD1. The V segment lost 1 base and the J segment 7 bases; nucleotides outside the gene matches: 3. The germline CDR1 and CDR2 sequences are SGHAT and FQDESV (reference sequence). The CDR3 runs 13 residues. CDR3 residues: CASSLENRGGYTF. CDR3 bases: TGTGCCAGCAGCTTAGAGAACAGGGGTGGCTACACCTTC.

In its sample, this clone was seen a few times. This CDR3 is CASSQGGKDEQYF. Written as DNA, the CDR3 is TGTGCCAGCTCTCAGGGGGGCAAGGACGAGCAGTACTTC. V and J are TRBV18 and TRBJ2-7, with a possible D match to TRBD1 (7 bases). This CDR3 is built from 13 residues. V lost 6 bases and J 5 bases, leaving 14 bases between the germline ends. CDR1 is KGHSH, CDR2 LQKENI, per germline. Using reference TRBV18 and TRBJ2-7 for the parts outside the CDR3, the full variable domain is NAGVMQNPRHLVRRRGQEARLRCSPMKGHSHVYWYRQLPEEGLKFMVYLQKENIIDESGMPKERFSAEFPKEGPSILRIQQVVRGDSAAYFCASSQGGKDEQYFGPGTRLTVT.

The V call is TRBV6-1, the J call TRBJ1-2; TRBD1 is a possible D gene (5 bases). Trimming took 2 bases from V and 3 from J, leaving 10 bases between them. This CDR3 has 14 residues. Germline assignment: CDR1 MNHNS and CDR2 SASEGT. The CDR3 DNA sequence: TGTGCCAGCAGTGAACGGCGGGGGGACTATGGCTACACCTTC. It specifies CASSERRGDYGYTF.

The V gene is TRBV2, the J gene TRBJ1-5; 9 bases agree with TRBD1. V was pared by 1 base and J by 6 bases, with 7 bases of the junction left unmatched. The CDR3 is 16 residues long. CDR1 SNHLY and CDR2 FYNNEI come from the germline V gene. The CDR3 coding sequence is TGTGCCAGCAGTGAAGTCAGACAGGGGGGAGGTCAGCCCCAGCATTTT. Residues: CASSEVRQGGGQPQHF.

In this sample, this clone turned up a few times. The chain joins TRBV4-2 to TRBJ2-5; maybe TRBD2 (6 bases). The CDR3 is made up of 16 amino acids. Trimming left V 2 bases short and J 5 bases short, with 18 bases between. Germline V gene lookup returns CDR1 LGHNA and CDR2 YNFKEQ. CDR3 sequence: CASSQSGGTPRETQYF. The CDR3 region has the DNA TGTGCCAGCAGCCAATCCGGAGGGACCCCGCGGGAGACCCAGTACTTC.

The genes are TRBV7-9 and TRBJ1-5; 9 bases fit TRBD1. CDR1 SEHNR and CDR2 FQNEAQ come from the germline V gene (reference sequence). CDR3 length equals 14 residues. The V segment lost 5 bases and the J segment 6 bases; nucleotides outside the gene matches: 5. The CDR3 loop is CASSRGQGGQPQHF. For the CDR3, the DNA is TGTGCCAGCAGCCGGGGACAGGGAGGTCAGCCCCAGCATTTT.

V and J are TRBV28 and TRBJ1-1, with no clear D. The CDR3 has 15 residues. Trimming shortened V by 6 bases and J by 6 bases, and 20 bases separated the two germline ends. The germline V gene encodes CDR1 MDHEN and CDR2 SYDVKM. CDR3 DNA sequence: TGTGCCAGCAGACTCTGGCAGGCACCCGGTGCTGAAGCTTTCTTT. It specifies CASRLWQAPGAEAFF. The whole variable domain, remainder taken from reference TRBV28 and TRBJ1-1, is DVKVTQSSRYLVKRTGEKVFLECVQDMDHENMFWYRQDPGLGLRLIYFSYDVKMKEKGDIPEGYSVSREKKERFSLILESASTNQTSMYLCASRLWQAPGAEAFFGQGTRLTVV.

The rearrangement joins TRBV10-3 to TRBJ2-7, with 7 bases aligning to TRBD1. Trimming at V came to 6 bases and at J to 3 bases, leaving 5 bases not matched to a gene. The CDR3 extends over 13 amino acids. Germline values: CDR1 ENHRY, CDR2 SYGVKD. The CDR3 loop reads CAISADRLYEQYF. CDR3 nucleotides: TGTGCCATCAGCGCGGACAGGCTCTACGAGCAGTACTTC.

The V and J genes are TRBV5-1 and TRBJ1-5; 8 positions match TRBD1. This CDR3 region has 15 residues. The V segment lost 0 bases and the J segment 5 bases; nucleotides outside the gene matches: 4. The germline gives CDR1 SGHRS, CDR2 YFSETQ. The DNA of the CDR3 is TGCGCCAGCAGCTTGGGGACAGGGAGGCATCAGCCCCAGCATTTT. It specifies CASSLGTGRHQPQHF.

The rearrangement links TRBV6-4 to TRBJ2-2; 7 nucleotides match TRBD1. The ends lost 5 bases at V and 0 bases at J; junction bases unmatched: 3. Germline loops: CDR1 MRHNA, CDR2 SNTAGT. This CDR3 is built from 15 residues. CDR3: CASSPTGANTGELFF. The CDR3 DNA sequence: TGTGCCAGCAGTCCTACAGGGGCGAACACCGGGGAGCTGTTTTTT.